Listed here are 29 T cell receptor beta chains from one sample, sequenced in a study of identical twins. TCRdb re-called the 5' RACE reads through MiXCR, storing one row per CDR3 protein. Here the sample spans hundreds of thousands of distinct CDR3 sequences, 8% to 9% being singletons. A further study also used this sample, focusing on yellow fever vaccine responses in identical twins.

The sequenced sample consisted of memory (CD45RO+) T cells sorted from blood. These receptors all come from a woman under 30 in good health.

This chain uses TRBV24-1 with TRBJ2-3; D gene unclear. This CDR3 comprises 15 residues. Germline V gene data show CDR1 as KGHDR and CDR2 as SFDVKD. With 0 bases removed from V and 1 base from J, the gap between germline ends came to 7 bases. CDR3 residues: CATSDLGQGTDTQYF. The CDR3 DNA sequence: TGTGCCACCAGTGATTTGGGGCAGGGCACAGATACGCAGTATTTT.

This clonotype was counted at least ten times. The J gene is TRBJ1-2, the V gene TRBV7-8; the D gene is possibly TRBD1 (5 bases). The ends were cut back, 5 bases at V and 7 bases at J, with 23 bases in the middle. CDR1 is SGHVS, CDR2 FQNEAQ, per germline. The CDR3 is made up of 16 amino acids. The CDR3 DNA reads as TGTGCCAGCAGCCCTGGGGCAGGGACCTTCAGTTCTGGCTACACCTTC. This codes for CASSPGAGTFSSGYTF.

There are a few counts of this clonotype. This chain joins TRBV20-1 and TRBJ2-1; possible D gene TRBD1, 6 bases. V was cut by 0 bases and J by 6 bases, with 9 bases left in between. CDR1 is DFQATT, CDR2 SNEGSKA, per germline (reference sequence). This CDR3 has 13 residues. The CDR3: CSARDGQFNEQFF. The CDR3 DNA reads TGCAGTGCTAGAGATGGACAGTTCAATGAGCAGTTCTTC.

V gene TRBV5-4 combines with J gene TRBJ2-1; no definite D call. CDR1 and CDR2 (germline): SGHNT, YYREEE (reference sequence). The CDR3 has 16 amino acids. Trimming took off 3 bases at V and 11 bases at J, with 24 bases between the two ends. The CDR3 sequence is CASSYGVTDGPLKQFF. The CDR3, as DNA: TGTGCCAGCAGCTATGGAGTAACGGACGGGCCACTAAAGCAGTTCTTC.

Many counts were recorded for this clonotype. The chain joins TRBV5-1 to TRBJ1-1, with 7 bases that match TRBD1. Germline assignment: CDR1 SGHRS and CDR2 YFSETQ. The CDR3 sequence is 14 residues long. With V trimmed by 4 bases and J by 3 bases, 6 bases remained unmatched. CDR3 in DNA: TGCGCCAGCAGCCCGGGACAGATCGACACTGAAGCTTTCTTT. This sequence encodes CASSPGQIDTEAFF. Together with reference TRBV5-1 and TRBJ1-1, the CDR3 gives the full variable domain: KAGVTQTPRYLIKTRGQQVTLSCSPISGHRSVSWYQQTPGQGLQFLFEYFSETQRNKGNFPGRFSGRQFSNSRSEMNVSTLELGDSALYLCASSPGQIDTEAFFGQGTRLTVV.

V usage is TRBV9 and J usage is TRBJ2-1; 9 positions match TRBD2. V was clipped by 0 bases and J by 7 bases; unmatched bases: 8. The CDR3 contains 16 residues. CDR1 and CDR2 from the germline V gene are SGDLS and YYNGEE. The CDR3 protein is CASSVGGGGAGNEQFF. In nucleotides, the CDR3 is TGTGCCAGCAGCGTAGGTGGCGGGGGGGCTGGAAATGAGCAGTTCTTC.

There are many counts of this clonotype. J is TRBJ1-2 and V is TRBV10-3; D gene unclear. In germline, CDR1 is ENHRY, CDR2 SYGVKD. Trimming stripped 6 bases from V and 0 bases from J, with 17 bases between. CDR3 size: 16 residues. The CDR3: CAIRGSAGVSNYGYTF. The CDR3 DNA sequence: TGTGCCATCAGGGGATCGGCCGGCGTTTCTAACTATGGCTACACCTTC.

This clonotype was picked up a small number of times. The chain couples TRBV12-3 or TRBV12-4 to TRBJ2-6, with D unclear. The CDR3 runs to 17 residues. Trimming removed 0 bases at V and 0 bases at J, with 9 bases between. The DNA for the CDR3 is TGTGCCAGCAGTTTAGCGCGTGGGGACTCTGGGGCCAACGTCCTGACTTTC. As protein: CASSLARGDSGANVLTF.

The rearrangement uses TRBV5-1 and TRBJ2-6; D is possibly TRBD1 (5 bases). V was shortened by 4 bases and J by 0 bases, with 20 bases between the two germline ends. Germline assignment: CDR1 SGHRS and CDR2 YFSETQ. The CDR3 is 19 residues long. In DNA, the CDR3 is TGCGCCAGCAGCCCCCGGGCAGACAGCCCCTACTCTGGGGCCAACGTCCTGACTTTC. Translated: CASSPRADSPYSGANVLTF.

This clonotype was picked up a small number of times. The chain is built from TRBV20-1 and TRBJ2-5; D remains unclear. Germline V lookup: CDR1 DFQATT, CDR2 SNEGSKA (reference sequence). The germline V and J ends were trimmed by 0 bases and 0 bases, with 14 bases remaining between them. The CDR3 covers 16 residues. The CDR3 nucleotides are TGCAGTGCTAGAGATTTCGCCCGCTGGTACCAAGAGACCCAGTACTTC. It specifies CSARDFARWYQETQYF.

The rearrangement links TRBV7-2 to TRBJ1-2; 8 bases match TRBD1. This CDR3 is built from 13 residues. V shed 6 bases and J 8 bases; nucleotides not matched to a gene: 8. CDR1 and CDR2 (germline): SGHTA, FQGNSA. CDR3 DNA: TGTGCCAGCAGAATCGGACAGGGCTTGGGCTACACCTTC. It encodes CASRIGQGLGYTF.

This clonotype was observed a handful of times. The CDR3 loop reads CSARGLAGVETQYF. CDR3 sequence (DNA): TGCAGTGCTAGAGGGCTAGCGGGGGTTGAGACCCAGTACTTC. The rearrangement uses TRBV20-1 and TRBJ2-5; 10 bases are shared with TRBD2. This CDR3 comprises 14 residues. Unmatched junction bases numbered 4, after V lost 1 base and J lost 5 bases. Germline V lookup: CDR1 DFQATT, CDR2 SNEGSKA (reference sequence).

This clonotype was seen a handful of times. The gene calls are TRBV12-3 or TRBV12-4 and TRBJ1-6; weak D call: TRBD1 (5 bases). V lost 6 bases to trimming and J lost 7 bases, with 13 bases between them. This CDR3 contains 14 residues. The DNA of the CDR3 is TGTGCCAGCAGCCTCAGGGCCTCCAATTCACCCCTCCACTTT. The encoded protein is CASSLRASNSPLHF.

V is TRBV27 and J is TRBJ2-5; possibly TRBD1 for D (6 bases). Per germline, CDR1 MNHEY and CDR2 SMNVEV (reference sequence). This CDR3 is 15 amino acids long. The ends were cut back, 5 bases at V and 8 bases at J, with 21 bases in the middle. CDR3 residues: CASSDLDRTKNTQYF. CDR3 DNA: TGTGCCAGCAGTGACCTGGACAGAACCAAGAATACCCAGTACTTC.

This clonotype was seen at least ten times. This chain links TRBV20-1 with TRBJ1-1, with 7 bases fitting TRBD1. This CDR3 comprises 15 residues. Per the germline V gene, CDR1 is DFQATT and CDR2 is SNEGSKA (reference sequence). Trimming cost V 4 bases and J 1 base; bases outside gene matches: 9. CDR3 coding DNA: TGCAGTGCTAACTCCCACGACAGGGAGAACACTGAAGCTTTCTTT. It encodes CSANSHDRENTEAFF.

In DNA, the CDR3 is TGTGCCATCAGTGAGTCATGGGGACTAGCGGGAGATTCTGAGCAGTTCTTC. This encodes CAISESWGLAGDSEQFF. The J gene is TRBJ2-1, the V gene TRBV10-3; 14 bases match TRBD2. The germline V gene encodes CDR1 ENHRY and CDR2 SYGVKD. J gave up 9 bases and V 0 bases, and 7 bases lay outside the gene matches. The CDR3 extends over 17 amino acids.

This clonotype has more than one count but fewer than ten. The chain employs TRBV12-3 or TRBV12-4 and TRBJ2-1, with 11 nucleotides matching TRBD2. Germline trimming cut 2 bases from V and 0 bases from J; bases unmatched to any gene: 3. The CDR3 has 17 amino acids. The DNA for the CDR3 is TGTGCCAGCAGTTTACTAGCGGGGGGTCGCTCCTACAATGAGCAGTTCTTC. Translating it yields CASSLLAGGRSYNEQFF.

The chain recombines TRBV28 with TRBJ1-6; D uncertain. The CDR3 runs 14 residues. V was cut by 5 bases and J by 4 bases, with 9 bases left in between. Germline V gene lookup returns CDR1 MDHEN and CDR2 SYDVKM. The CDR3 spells CASSARGYNSPLHF. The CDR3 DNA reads TGTGCCAGCAGTGCACGGGGATATAATTCACCCCTCCACTTT.

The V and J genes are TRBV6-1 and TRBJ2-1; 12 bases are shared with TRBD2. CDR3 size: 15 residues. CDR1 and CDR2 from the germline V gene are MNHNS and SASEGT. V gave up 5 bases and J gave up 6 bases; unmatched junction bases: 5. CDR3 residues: CASSPGTSGLNEQFF. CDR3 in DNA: TGTGCCAGCAGTCCAGGGACTAGCGGGCTCAATGAGCAGTTCTTC.

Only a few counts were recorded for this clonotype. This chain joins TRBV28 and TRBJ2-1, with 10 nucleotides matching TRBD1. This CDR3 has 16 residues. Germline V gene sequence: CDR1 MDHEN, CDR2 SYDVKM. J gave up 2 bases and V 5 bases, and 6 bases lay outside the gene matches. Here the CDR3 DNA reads TGTGCCAGCAGTCGACAGGGGGCCCAGACCTACAATGAGCAGTTCTTC. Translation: CASSRQGAQTYNEQFF. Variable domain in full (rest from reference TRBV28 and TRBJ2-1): DVKVTQSSRYLVKRTGEKVFLECVQDMDHENMFWYRQDPGLGLRLIYFSYDVKMKEKGDIPEGYSVSREKKERFSLILESASTNQTSMYLCASSRQGAQTYNEQFFGPGTRLTVL.

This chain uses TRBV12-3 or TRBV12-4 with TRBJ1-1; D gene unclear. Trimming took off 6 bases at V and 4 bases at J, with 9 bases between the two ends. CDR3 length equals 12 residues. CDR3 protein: CASSRMGTEAFF. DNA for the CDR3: TGTGCCAGCAGCCGGATGGGCACTGAAGCTTTCTTT.

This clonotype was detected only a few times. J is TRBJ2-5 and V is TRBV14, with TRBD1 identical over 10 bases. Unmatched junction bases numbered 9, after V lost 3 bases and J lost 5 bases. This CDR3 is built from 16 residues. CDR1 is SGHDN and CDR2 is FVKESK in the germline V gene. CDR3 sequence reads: CASSQPGQGSGETQYF. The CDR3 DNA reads TGTGCCAGCAGCCAGCCGGGACAGGGGAGTGGGGAGACCCAGTACTTC.

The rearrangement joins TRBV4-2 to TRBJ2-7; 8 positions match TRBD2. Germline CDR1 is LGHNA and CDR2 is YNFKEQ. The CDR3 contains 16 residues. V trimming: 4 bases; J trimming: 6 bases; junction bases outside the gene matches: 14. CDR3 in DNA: TGTGCCAGCAGCCCCTGGGGAGCGGGAGAAAGAGGCGAGCAGTACTTC. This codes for CASSPWGAGERGEQYF.

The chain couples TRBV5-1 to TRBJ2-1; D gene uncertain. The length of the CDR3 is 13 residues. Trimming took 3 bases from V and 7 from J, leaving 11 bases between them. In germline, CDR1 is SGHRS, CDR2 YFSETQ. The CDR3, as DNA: TGCGCCAGCAGCTCACTTCAGGTAAATGAGCAGTTCTTC. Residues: CASSSLQVNEQFF.

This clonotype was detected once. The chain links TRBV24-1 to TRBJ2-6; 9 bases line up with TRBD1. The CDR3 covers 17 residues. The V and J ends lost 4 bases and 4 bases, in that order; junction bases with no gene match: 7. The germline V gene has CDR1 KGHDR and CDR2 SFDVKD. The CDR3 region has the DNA TGTGCCACCAGTGACCATGGGGACAGGGCGGGGGCCAACGTCCTGACTTTC. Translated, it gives CATSDHGDRAGANVLTF.

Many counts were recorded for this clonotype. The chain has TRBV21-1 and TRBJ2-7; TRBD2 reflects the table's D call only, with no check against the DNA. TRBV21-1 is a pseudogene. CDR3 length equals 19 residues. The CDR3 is CASSKTFPGTSVRSYEQYF. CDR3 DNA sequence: TGTGCCAGCAGCAAAACTTTTCCCGGGACTAGCGTAAGATCCTACGAGCAGTACTTC.

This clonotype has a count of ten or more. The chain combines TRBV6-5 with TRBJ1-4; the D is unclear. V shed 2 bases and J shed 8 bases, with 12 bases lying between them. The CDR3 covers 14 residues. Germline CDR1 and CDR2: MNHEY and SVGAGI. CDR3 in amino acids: CASSYSSAYEKLFF. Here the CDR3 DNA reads TGTGCCAGCAGTTACAGCAGCGCATACGAAAAACTGTTTTTT.

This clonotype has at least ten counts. CDR3 residues: CASSPGDRGKNIQYF. In DNA, the CDR3 is TGTGCCAGCAGCCCGGGAGACAGGGGTAAAAACATTCAGTACTTC. The chain carries TRBV5-8 and TRBJ2-4; TRBD1 aligns across 8 bases. CDR3 length: 15 amino acids. The ends lost 4 bases at V and 4 bases at J; junction bases unmatched: 7. Germline CDR1 is SGHTS and CDR2 is YDEGEE.

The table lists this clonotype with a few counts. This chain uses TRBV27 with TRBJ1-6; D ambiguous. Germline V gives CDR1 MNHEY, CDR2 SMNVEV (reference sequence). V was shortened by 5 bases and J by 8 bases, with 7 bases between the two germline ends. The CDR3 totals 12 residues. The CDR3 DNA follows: TGTGCCAGCAGTCGGTCGGATTCACCCCTCCACTTT. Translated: CASSRSDSPLHF.